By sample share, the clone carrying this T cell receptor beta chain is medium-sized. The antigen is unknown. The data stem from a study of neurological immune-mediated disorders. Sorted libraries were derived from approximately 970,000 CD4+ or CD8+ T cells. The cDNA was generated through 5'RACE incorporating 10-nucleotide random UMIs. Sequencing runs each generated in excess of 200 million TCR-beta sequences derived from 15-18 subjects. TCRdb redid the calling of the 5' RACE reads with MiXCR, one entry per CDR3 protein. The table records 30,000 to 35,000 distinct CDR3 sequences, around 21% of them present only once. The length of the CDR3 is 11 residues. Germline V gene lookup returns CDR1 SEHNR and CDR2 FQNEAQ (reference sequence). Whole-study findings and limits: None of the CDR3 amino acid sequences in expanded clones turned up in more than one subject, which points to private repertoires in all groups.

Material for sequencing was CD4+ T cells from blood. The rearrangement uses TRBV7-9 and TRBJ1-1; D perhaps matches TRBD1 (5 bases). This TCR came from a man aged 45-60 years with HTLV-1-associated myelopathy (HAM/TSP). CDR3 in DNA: TGTGTATCGGGGGGGGATACTGAAGCTTTCTTT. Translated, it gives CVSGGDTEAFF.